In its sample, the clone carrying this TCR beta chain was seen many times. Its antigen is still unknown. Graves' hyperthyroidism without ophthalmopathy progression within 18 months was termed stable. Together with thyroid ultrasound, orbital computed tomography, serum thyroxine and TRAb, clinical symptoms were used for diagnoses. From 9 to 10 ml of fresh peripheral blood, PBMCs were isolated. This entry comes from a study of T cells in Graves' hyperthyroidism and ophthalmopathy. The study, taken as a whole, reports: Most thyroid clonotypes with frequency above 0.001 were detected in blood.

Germline V gene sequence: CDR1 SGHRS, CDR2 YFSETQ. V shed 1 base and J shed 0 bases, with 8 bases lying between them. This CDR3 region has 15 residues. Amplified TCR beta CDR3 regions derived from RNA transcripts. Initially, a first-round RT-PCR of the TCR CDR3 employed the HTBI primer set. TCRdb analysed the multiplex PCR reads with MiXCR anew, one entry per CDR3 protein. The sample lists under 450,000 distinct CDR3 sequences, approximately 14% occurring once. This chain links TRBV5-1 with TRBJ2-1; D is possibly TRBD2 (6 bases). The sample taken for sequencing was blood. This sequence was found in a young woman with Graves' hyperthyroidism. CDR3 bases: TGCGCCAGCAGCTTGTATAGCGGCTCCTACAATGAGCAGTTCTTC. Protein product: CASSLYSGSYNEQFF.